The next 18 T cell receptor beta chains were all read from a single sample in a study of CD8+ T cells in alopecia areata. In each case, RNA was isolated and then reverse transcribed into cDNA as the sequencing template. Profiling relied on immunoSEQ multiplex PCR, and the TCRdb table lists in-frame clones only, not all of them. Seen here are about 200,000 clones, 56% observed once, and the top ten hold under 5%. Specimen: CD8+ T cells sorted from blood. Source of these receptors: a human donor in good health.

This clone appeared a single time. The rearrangement links TRBV6-5 to TRBJ2-7; D unresolved. Trimming took 2 bases from V and 5 from J, leaving 10 bases between them. The CDR3 is made up of 13 amino acids. Per the germline V gene, CDR1 is MNHEY and CDR2 is SVGAGI. The CDR3 here is CASSYTAQHEQYF. As DNA, the CDR3 is TGTGCCAGCAGTTACACGGCGCAACACGAGCAGTACTTC.

With respect to this clone: The same CDR3 also results from other DNA sequences found in this sample. V is TRBV29-1 and J is TRBJ2-7; D is perhaps TRBD1 or TRBD2 (5 bases each). Germline lookup yields CDR1 SQVTM and CDR2 ANQGSEA. Trimming shortened V by 0 bases and J by 5 bases, and 17 bases separated the two germline ends. The CDR3 runs to 15 residues. The DNA of the CDR3 is TGCAGCGTTGAAGATTCAGCAGGGAGTGGGGACGAGCAGTACTTC. Translating it yields CSVEDSAGSGDEQYF.

The gene calls are TRBV9 and TRBJ1-1; D might be TRBD1 (5 bases). This CDR3 contains 15 residues. Germline CDR1 is SGDLS and CDR2 is YYNGEE. Trimming stripped 0 bases from V and 3 bases from J, with 12 bases between. The CDR3 region has the DNA TGTGCCAGCAGCGTAGCGGAGGGGCGGGACACTGAAGCTTTCTTT. Amino acids: CASSVAEGRDTEAFF.

This clone occurred a few times. The rearrangement joins TRBV27 to TRBJ2-3; D may be TRBD2 (6 bases). Germline loops: CDR1 MNHEY, CDR2 SMNVEV (reference sequence). This CDR3 region has 14 residues. The V end lost 5 bases, the J end lost 1 base, and 10 bases lay between the germline ends. The CDR3 is CASSRGSRTDTQYF. Here the CDR3 DNA reads TGTGCCAGCAGTCGGGGGTCTCGCACAGATACGCAGTATTTT.

The chain couples TRBV29-1 to TRBJ1-5, with a possible D match to TRBD1 (6 bases). Trimming removed 4 bases from V and 5 bases from J, with 9 bases in between. The CDR3 has 12 amino acids. Germline CDR1 is SQVTM and CDR2 is ANQGSEA. The CDR3 spells CSVGAGDQPQHF. In DNA, the CDR3 is TGCAGCGTTGGGGCAGGGGATCAGCCCCAGCATTTT.

This clone was seen a single time. The rearrangement joins TRBV30 to TRBJ2-3; 9 nucleotides match TRBD2. This CDR3 is built from 14 residues. Trimming removed 2 bases from V and 6 bases from J; junction bases left unmatched: 6. CDR1 is GTSNPN, CDR2 SVGIG, per germline (reference sequence). The CDR3 DNA is TGTGCCTGGAGTTTGGTAGCGGGGGAGGATACGCAGTATTTT. Protein sequence: CAWSLVAGEDTQYF.

The V gene is TRBV15, the J gene TRBJ2-3, with 11 bases matching TRBD1. The CDR3 contains 18 residues. V shed 3 bases, J shed 5 bases, and the junction held 13 bases outside the gene matches. The V gene's germline CDR1 is LNHNV and CDR2 YYDKDF (reference sequence). The DNA of the CDR3 is TGTGCCACCAGCAGCTCCAGGTCGGACAGGGGGCTACAAGATACGCAGTATTTT. Translated: CATSSSRSDRGLQDTQYF.

This clone turned up a few times. This rearrangement joins TRBV7-9 to TRBJ1-1; possible D gene TRBD1, 5 bases. The CDR3 runs to 15 residues. Trimming left V 4 bases short and J 4 bases short, with 16 bases between. Germline CDR1 is SEHNR and CDR2 is FQNEAQ (reference sequence). CDR3: CASSSPGEGVTEAFF. The CDR3 nucleotides read TGTGCCAGCAGCTCTCCGGGGGAAGGGGTCACTGAAGCTTTCTTT.

The rearrangement joins TRBV4-1 to TRBJ1-5; D uncertain. Trimming pared 0 bases from V and 4 bases from J, leaving 10 bases between. The CDR3 totals 15 residues. The germline CDR1 and CDR2 sequences are MGHRA and YSYEKL. This CDR3 reads CASSQDKGRNQPQHF. CDR3 DNA: TGCGCCAGCAGCCAAGATAAGGGCAGGAATCAGCCCCAGCATTTT.

The rearrangement joins TRBV27 to TRBJ2-5; 7 bases are shared with TRBD1. With V trimmed by 6 bases and J by 1 base, 8 bases remained unmatched. The CDR3 has 15 residues. Germline V gene sequence: CDR1 MNHEY, CDR2 SMNVEV (reference sequence). This CDR3 reads CASRLTGTSQETQYF. CDR3 coding DNA: TGTGCCAGCAGATTGACAGGGACCTCCCAAGAGACCCAGTACTTC.

The chain couples TRBV2 to TRBJ2-4; TRBD1 aligns across 8 bases. The CDR3 is made up of 14 amino acids. V dropped 5 bases and J dropped 6; count of bases not matched to a gene: 6. CDR1 is SNHLY and CDR2 is FYNNEI in the germline V gene. CDR3 nucleotide sequence: TGTGCCAGCAGTCCCGGACAGGGAATAAACATTCAGTACTTC. It is translated as CASSPGQGINIQYF.

The J gene is TRBJ2-6, the V gene TRBV27, with no clear D. The CDR3 totals 15 residues. The germline V and J ends were trimmed by 6 bases and 0 bases, with 9 bases remaining between them. The germline CDR1 and CDR2 sequences are MNHEY and SMNVEV (reference sequence). The CDR3 bases are TGTGCCAGCAGCCGCCTGACCTCTGGGGCCAACGTCCTGACTTTC. Translating it yields CASSRLTSGANVLTF.

There are a few counts of this clone. J is TRBJ2-3 and V is TRBV19; D possibly corresponds to TRBD2 (6 bases). This CDR3 has 13 residues. Germline CDR1 is LNHDA and CDR2 is SQIVND (reference sequence). V gave up 4 bases and J gave up 4 bases, with 9 bases separating them. CDR3 loop: CASSRGGADTQYF. In nucleotides, the CDR3 is TGTGCCAGTAGTAGAGGCGGGGCAGATACGCAGTATTTT.

The chain carries TRBV6-5 and TRBJ2-5; 8 nucleotides align to TRBD1. In germline, CDR1 is MNHEY, CDR2 SVGAGI. V was pared by 4 bases and J by 8 bases, with 6 bases of the junction left unmatched. This CDR3 is 13 amino acids long. The CDR3 region is CASSSDDRGTQYF. The CDR3 region has the DNA TGTGCCAGCAGTTCCGACGACAGGGGAACCCAGTACTTC.

V and J are TRBV7-8 and TRBJ2-3; TRBD2 might be the D (5 bases). CDR3 length: 15 amino acids. Trimming left V 5 bases short and J 7 bases short, with 19 bases between. Germline V gives CDR1 SGHVS, CDR2 FQNEAQ. CDR3 sequence reads: CASSTPLGLSNTQYF. Here the CDR3 DNA reads TGTGCCAGCAGCACACCCCTTGGACTCTCTAATACGCAGTATTTT.

The J gene is TRBJ1-6, the V gene TRBV9; the match to TRBD1 covers 10 bases. The CDR3 covers 15 residues. The germline CDR1 and CDR2 sequences are SGDLS and YYNGEE. V gave up 4 bases and J gave up 8 bases; unmatched junction bases: 6. The CDR3 region is CASSRDRGLDSPLHF. Written as DNA, the CDR3 is TGTGCCAGCAGCCGGGACAGGGGATTAGATTCACCCCTCCACTTT.

The genes are TRBV19 and TRBJ2-7; perhaps TRBD2 as D (5 bases). V was trimmed by 5 bases and J by 2 bases, leaving 7 bases between them. CDR3 length: 12 amino acids. The V gene's germline CDR1 is LNHDA and CDR2 SQIVND (reference sequence). This CDR3 is CASSRGTYEQYF. CDR3 DNA: TGTGCCAGTAGTCGGGGAACCTACGAGCAGTACTTC.

V usage is TRBV7-9 and J usage is TRBJ1-6; weak D call: TRBD1 (6 bases). V lost 4 bases and J lost 3, with 16 bases in between. This CDR3 has 17 amino acids. Germline CDR1 SEHNR, CDR2 FQNEAQ (reference sequence). CDR3 coding DNA: TGTGCCAGCAGCTCGACCTCAGGGGACCGCTATAATTCACCCCTCCACTTT. It is translated as CASSSTSGDRYNSPLHF.